This TCR beta chain appears in the sequencing data of a study of cytomegalovirus exposure and HLA in healthy donors. Nominal health characterized the donors when sampled, though unrecorded immune exposures were likely. Primers included in the PCR were 60 Vbeta and 13 Jbeta primers. In the source study's methods: In a later analysis, around 87 million unique TCR beta chains included roughly 11 million shared by two or more donors. The table came from immunoSEQ multiplex PCR; TCRdb's copy has only in-frame clones and leaves some out. The DNA gave D and trimming, while V, J and clone size come from that table. The listing records under 250,000 clones. Turning to this clone: Its antigen is currently unknown.

Whole-study results and caveats: Reportedly, fewer N-insertions than the approximately 700-donor mean appeared in an Asian-associated ancestry cluster in a later analysis. A later analysis linked a missense DCLRE1C variant to TCR beta V- and J-gene trimming.

The V gene's germline CDR1 is SGHRS and CDR2 YFSETQ. The V and J ends lost 2 bases and 3 bases respectively, with 7 bases between them. The CDR3 length is 13 residues. Sequencing was done on a sample of PBMCs. The rearrangement joins TRBV5-1 to TRBJ2-3; weak D call: TRBD1 (5 bases). The sequence was collected from a girl under 10 years old in good health and CMV-seropositive. Written as DNA, the CDR3 is TGCGCCAGCAGCTTCCCAGGGACAGATACGCAGTATTTT. This encodes CASSFPGTDTQYF.